The clone carrying this TCR beta chain was counted a single time. This record belongs to a study of blood T cell repertoires in COVID-19. At the level of the study: Whether acute or convalescent, the COVID-19 samples came from the United States, Italy and Spain. Sources were T cells, B-cell-depleted T cells, or PBMCs; the material itself was cDNA or gDNA.

In the authors' workflow: How many nucleated cells were present was estimated from reference gene primer amplification. Sequenced by immunoSEQ multiplex PCR; TCRdb stores in-frame clones only, minus some. That table is the source of V, J and clone size, and D and trimming were worked out from the DNA. The sample consists of over 55,000 clones, around 90% of them appearing once. This CDR3 is built from 19 residues. V shed 5 bases, J shed 9 bases, and the junction held 24 bases outside the gene matches. Germline assignment: CDR1 SGHAT and CDR2 FQNNGV. The sample was peripheral blood. This receptor was taken from a man between 60 and 75 years old with acute or convalescent COVID-19. The rearrangement uses TRBV11-2 and TRBJ2-4, with TRBD1 matching 8 bases. The CDR3 bases are TGTGCCAGCAGCCCGAGAGAGGGCCCGGGACAGGTGCTTCGAAGCATTCAGTACTTC. Its protein is CASSPREGPGQVLRSIQYF.